The rows below give T cell receptor beta chains drawn from one sample of a study of blood T cell repertoires in COVID-19. Produced via immunoSEQ multiplex PCR; TCRdb's table is partial and in-frame only. The sample shows tens of thousands of clones, roughly 90% of them seen only once. Sample: peripheral blood. Receptors were obtained from a human donor with active COVID-19. The donor label of this sample is uncertain. The CDR3 runs from the conserved cysteine through the conserved F or W. A D gene is named only where the DNA matches it firmly. Clone size is stated in some rows and not others, as once, few, many or a class when expanded.

CDR3aa,CDR3nt,d_gene,abundance,j_gene,v_gene
CASSVGGSPNTEAFF,TGTGCCAGCAGCGTCGGGGGGAGCCCGAACACTGAAGCTTTCTTT,-,medium-sized,TRBJ1-1,TRBV9
CASSHPGFGTGSRTDTQYF,TGCGCCAGCAGCCATCCCGGTTTCGGGACAGGGTCCCGCACAGATACGCAGTATTTT,TRBD1,-,TRBJ2-3,TRBV4-1
CASSLGQGRTEAFF,TGTGCCAGCAGCTTGGGACAGGGGAGAACTGAAGCTTTCTTT,TRBD1,once,TRBJ1-1,TRBV9
CASSRPGAGRNEQFF,TGTGCCAGCAGCCGTCCTGGGGCGGGGAGAAATGAGCAGTTCTTC,-,-,TRBJ2-1,TRBV4-2
CASSQVAPSGEIETQYF,TGTGCCAGCAGCCAAGTCGCACCCAGCGGGGAAATTGAGACCCAGTACTTC,TRBD2,-,TRBJ2-5,TRBV3-1/TRBV3-2
CASSLKAGGSYEQYF,TGTGCCAGCAGCTTAAAGGCGGGGGGTTCCTACGAGCAGTACTTC,TRBD2,-,TRBJ2-7,TRBV7-2
CASRPGETTTQETQYF,TGTGCCAGCAGGCCCGGGGAGACGACAACACAAGAGACCCAGTACTTC,-,-,TRBJ2-5,TRBV5-8
CASSLGTSGGVNNEQFF,TGTGCCAGCAGCCTCGGGACTAGCGGGGGAGTAAACAATGAGCAGTTCTTC,TRBD2,-,TRBJ2-1,TRBV5-4
CASSRDRVITDTQYF,TGTGCCAGCAGCCGAGACAGGGTAATAACAGATACGCAGTATTTT,TRBD1,-,TRBJ2-3,TRBV5-6
CASSVAAGGKETQYF,TGTGCCAGCAGCGTAGCGGCAGGGGGAAAGGAGACCCAGTACTTC,TRBD1,-,TRBJ2-5,TRBV9
CATSRLATGGELSNQPQHF,TGTGCCACCAGCAGACTTGCTACAGGGGGAGAACTTAGCAATCAGCCCCAGCATTTT,TRBD1,-,TRBJ1-5,TRBV15
CAISDWRGGVSYNEQFF,TGTGCCATCAGTGATTGGCGGGGGGGCGTCTCCTACAATGAGCAGTTCTTC,TRBD2,once,TRBJ2-1,TRBV10-3
CASSSQSWVQLNQPQHF,TGTGCCAGCAGCTCCCAGAGTTGGGTACAGTTAAATCAGCCCCAGCATTTT,-,-,TRBJ1-5,TRBV7-9
CATSRSGRVLNEKLFF,TGTGCCACCAGCAGATCAGGGAGGGTTCTCAATGAAAAACTGTTTTTT,-,-,TRBJ1-4,TRBV15
CASSSNLGLNTEAFF,TGCGCCAGCAGCTCCAACTTAGGACTTAACACTGAAGCTTTCTTT,-,-,TRBJ1-1,TRBV5-1
CASSRTGNPETQYF,TGTGCCAGCAGTAGAACGGGGAACCCGGAGACCCAGTACTTC,-,-,TRBJ2-5,TRBV6-2/TRBV6-3
CASSDPASVLNQETQYF,TGTGCCAGCAGTGACCCGGCTAGCGTACTGAACCAAGAGACCCAGTACTTC,-,-,TRBJ2-5,TRBV6-4
CASSQTVKNEKLFF,TGTGCCAGCAGTCAGACAGTAAAGAATGAAAAACTGTTTTTT,-,-,TRBJ1-4,TRBV6-5
CASSTQADYEQYF,TGTGCCAGTAGTACTCAGGCCGACTACGAGCAGTACTTC,-,-,TRBJ2-7,TRBV19
CASSYPGGPGQPQHF,TGTGCCAGCAGTTACCCCGGGGGGCCGGGTCAGCCCCAGCATTTT,-,few,TRBJ1-5,TRBV6-2/TRBV6-3
CASSQDWGRGYTEAFF,TGCGCCAGCAGCCAAGATTGGGGCAGGGGGTACACTGAAGCTTTCTTT,TRBD1,-,TRBJ1-1,TRBV4-3
CASSLDGGHEQFF,TGCGCCAGCAGCTTGGATGGGGGCCATGAGCAGTTCTTC,-,-,TRBJ2-1,TRBV5-1
CASSLLGSAGELFF,TGTGCCAGCAGTTTGTTAGGGAGTGCCGGGGAGCTGTTTTTT,-,once,TRBJ2-2,TRBV27
CASSLGAVSEAFF,TGTGCCAGCAGCTTAGGGGCCGTTTCTGAAGCTTTCTTT,-,-,TRBJ1-1,TRBV11-3
CASSYGAGGRSGELFF,TGTGCCAGCAGTTACGGAGCGGGGGGGCGATCCGGGGAGCTGTTTTTT,TRBD2,-,TRBJ2-2,TRBV6-2/TRBV6-3
CASKSGGVSYNEQFF,TGCGCCAGCAAGTCCGGGGGTGTGTCCTACAATGAGCAGTTCTTC,-,-,TRBJ2-1,TRBV5-1
CASGGLADYNEQFF,TGTGCCAGCGGGGGACTAGCGGATTACAATGAGCAGTTCTTC,TRBD2,-,TRBJ2-1,TRBV6-5
CASSLALGGLAYNEQFF,TGTGCCAGCAGCTTAGCGCTTGGGGGACTAGCGTACAATGAGCAGTTCTTC,TRBD2,-,TRBJ2-1,TRBV7-2
CAITATPGGLDGYTF,TGTGCCATCACCGCCACTCCAGGGGGATTGGATGGCTACACCTTC,TRBD1,-,TRBJ1-2,TRBV10-3
CASSPKGSGGTNTGELFF,TGTGCCAGCTCACCAAAAGGTAGTGGAGGGACGAACACCGGGGAGCTGTTTTTT,-,-,TRBJ2-2,TRBV18
CASSMDGGSTDTQYF,TGTGCCAGTAGTATGGATGGCGGTAGCACAGATACGCAGTATTTT,-,-,TRBJ2-3,TRBV19
CASSQSGTAKGSANEKLFF,TGTGCCAGCAGCCAATCCGGGACAGCAAAGGGGAGTGCTAATGAAAAACTGTTTTTT,TRBD1,-,TRBJ1-4,TRBV4-2
CATSQSGLRDGELFF,TGTGCCACCAGTCAGTCAGGCCTGAGGGACGGGGAGCTGTTTTTT,-,-,TRBJ2-2,TRBV24-1
CASSATGNLLDTEAFF,TGTGCCAGCAGTGCGACAGGCAATTTACTGGACACTGAAGCTTTCTTT,-,-,TRBJ1-1,TRBV2
CSVASGVSGTGELFF,TGCAGCGTTGCTAGCGGGGTATCGGGAACCGGGGAGCTGTTTTTT,TRBD2,-,TRBJ2-2,TRBV29-1
CASSFGAAQDYGYTF,TGTGCCAGCAGTTTTGGTGCAGCTCAGGACTATGGCTACACCTTC,-,-,TRBJ1-2,TRBV28
CASSQDWASGGYDTQYF,TGTGCCAGCAGCCAAGATTGGGCTAGCGGGGGGTACGATACGCAGTATTTT,TRBD2,-,TRBJ2-3,TRBV3-1/TRBV3-2
CAISGGQGAYNEQFF,TGTGCCATCAGTGGCGGACAGGGGGCCTACAATGAGCAGTTCTTC,TRBD1,-,TRBJ2-1,TRBV10-3
CASSYTALTRNEQYF,TGTGCCAGCAGCTACACAGCCCTTACCCGGAACGAGCAGTACTTC,-,-,TRBJ2-7,TRBV13
CASGSQGYGGYTF,TGTGCTAGTGGATCGCAGGGATACGGGGGCTACACCTTC,-,-,TRBJ1-2,TRBV12-5
CASSLDGFREAFF,TGTGCCAGCAGCTTAGACGGTTTCCGGGAAGCTTTCTTT,-,-,TRBJ1-1,TRBV7-2
CASSELGEFF,TGTGCCAGCAGTGAACTAGGCGAGTTCTTC,-,once,TRBJ2-1,TRBV2
CASSLGTSTDTQYF,TGTGCCAGCAGCCTCGGGACTAGCACAGATACGCAGTATTTT,-,few,TRBJ2-3,TRBV11-3
CASSVDATGYSPLHF,TGTGCCAGCAGCGTAGACGCCACAGGGTATTCACCCCTCCACTTT,-,-,TRBJ1-6,TRBV9
CASKEYLSTDTQYF,TGTGCCAGCAAGGAGTACCTTAGCACAGATACGCAGTATTTT,-,-,TRBJ2-3,TRBV6-5
CASSPRTGFYEQYF,TGCGCCAGCAGCCCTAGGACAGGGTTTTACGAGCAGTACTTC,TRBD1,-,TRBJ2-7,TRBV5-1
CASSLMQGRTEAFF,TGTGCCAGCAGCTTAATGCAGGGGCGCACTGAAGCTTTCTTT,-,-,TRBJ1-1,TRBV11-2
CASSSSRDLVIVTQYF,TGTGCCAGCAGCTCATCCCGGGACTTGGTCATAGTTACGCAGTATTTT,-,-,TRBJ2-3,TRBV7-9
CASSVEAGGIDTQYF,TGTGCCAGCAGCGTAGAGGCGGGGGGAATAGATACGCAGTATTTT,TRBD2,-,TRBJ2-3,TRBV9
CASSYHRGLSFF,TGTGCCAGCAGTTACCACAGGGGGCTTTCGTTCTTC,TRBD1,-,TRBJ2-1,TRBV6-2/TRBV6-3
CASSPGEGGYQETQYF,TGTGCCAGCAGCCCCGGGGAGGGGGGTTACCAAGAGACCCAGTACTTC,-,once,TRBJ2-5,TRBV7-3